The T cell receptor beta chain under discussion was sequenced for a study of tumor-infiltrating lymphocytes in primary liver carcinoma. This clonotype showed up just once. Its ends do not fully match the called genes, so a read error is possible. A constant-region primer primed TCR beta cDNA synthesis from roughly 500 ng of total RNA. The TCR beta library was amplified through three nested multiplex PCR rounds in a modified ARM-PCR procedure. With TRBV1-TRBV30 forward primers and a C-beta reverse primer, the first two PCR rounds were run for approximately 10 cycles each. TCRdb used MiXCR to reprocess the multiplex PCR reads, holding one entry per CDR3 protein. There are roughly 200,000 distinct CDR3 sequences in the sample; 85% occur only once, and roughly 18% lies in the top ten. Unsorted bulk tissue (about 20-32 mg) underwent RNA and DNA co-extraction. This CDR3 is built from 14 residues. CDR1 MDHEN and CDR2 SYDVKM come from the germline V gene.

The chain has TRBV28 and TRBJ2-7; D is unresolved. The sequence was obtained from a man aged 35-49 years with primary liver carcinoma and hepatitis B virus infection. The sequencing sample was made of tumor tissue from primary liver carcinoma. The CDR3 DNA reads TGTGCCAGCAGATTCCAGGTAGACTCCTATGAGCAGTACTTC. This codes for CASRFQVDSYEQYF.